This entry lists 28 T cell receptor beta chains sequenced from one sample in a study of human T cells and chemical hapten exposure. TCRdb re-derived calls from the RACE reads in MiXCR, one entry per CDR3 protein. The sample yields fewer than 90,000 distinct CDR3 sequences, more than 6.5% seen once. Time point of the sample: patch test 2, 6 weeks after DPC sensitization. Regarding treatment: therapeutic diphenylcyclopropenone sensitization with weekly scalp DPC. This sample comprised whole blood, obtained in connection with sensitization to the hapten diphenylcyclopropenone (DPC). These receptors came from a woman in her thirties with alopecia areata. Some clones in this sample may be carry-over from other donors' samples.

The table lists this clonotype with many counts. The CDR3 DNA follows: TGTGCCAGCAGTCCGACTAACTCCTACGAGCAGTACTTC. This translates into CASSPTNSYEQYF. The V and J genes are TRBV6-5 and TRBJ2-7; TRBD2 is a possible D gene (5 bases). V was shortened by 5 bases and J by 0 bases, with 8 bases between the two germline ends. The CDR3 length is 13 residues. Germline lookup yields CDR1 MNHEY and CDR2 SVGAGI.

The J gene is TRBJ2-3, the V gene TRBV12-5, with D uncertain. Germline V CDR1 and CDR2: LGHNT, FRNRAP. The germline V and J ends were trimmed by 0 bases and 1 base, with 11 bases remaining between them. The CDR3 has 16 residues. CDR3 DNA: TGTGCTAGTGGTTTGGTAATCGGTACGGGCACAGATACGCAGTATTTT. This translates into CASGLVIGTGTDTQYF.

This chain connects TRBV2 to TRBJ1-5; 8 bases fit TRBD1. The germline CDR1 and CDR2 sequences are SNHLY and FYNNEI. CDR3 length equals 20 residues. V was clipped by 6 bases and J by 1 base; unmatched bases: 20. The CDR3 bases are TGTGCCAGCAGCGGGTCAGGACAGGGAAGGGTCGGATGGAGCAATCAGCCCCAGCATTTT. Its translation: CASSGSGQGRVGWSNQPQHF.

V is TRBV14 and J is TRBJ1-1, with D tentatively TRBD1 (5 bases). The CDR3 has 14 amino acids. Between the trimmed V and J ends, which lost 1 base and 3 bases, there was a span of 9 bases. Looked up from germline, CDR1 is SGHDN and CDR2 is FVKESK. The CDR3 reads CASSQVGGDTEAFF. As DNA, the CDR3 is TGTGCCAGCAGCCAAGTGGGAGGGGACACTGAAGCTTTCTTT.

The sample holds many counts of this clonotype. The V call is TRBV3-1, the J call TRBJ2-3, with TRBD2 matching over 9 bases. CDR1 is LGHDT, CDR2 YNNKEL, per germline (reference sequence). This CDR3 spans 17 amino acids. With 1 base clipped from V and 2 bases from J, the junction kept 7 bases outside the gene matches. CDR3 sequence: CASSQGPTSGYTDTQYF. In nucleotides, the CDR3 is TGTGCCAGCAGCCAAGGGCCGACTAGCGGATACACAGATACGCAGTATTTT.

This clonotype has more than one count but fewer than ten. The chain uses TRBV29-1 and TRBJ1-1; 7 bases agree with TRBD1. Germline values: CDR1 SQVTM, CDR2 ANQGSEA. The V segment lost 4 bases and the J segment 7 bases; nucleotides outside the gene matches: 3. This CDR3 comprises 11 residues. Here the CDR3 reads CSVGGQSEAFF. CDR3 DNA sequence: TGCAGCGTTGGGGGACAGAGTGAAGCTTTCTTT.

The table lists this clonotype with a few counts. The chain combines TRBV18 with TRBJ1-3; D remains unclear. V was trimmed by 4 bases and J by 2 bases, leaving 6 bases between them. This CDR3 has 13 amino acids. Germline-derived CDR1 and CDR2 are KGHSH and LQKENI. CDR3 loop: CASSHLPGNTIYF. Written as DNA, the CDR3 is TGTGCCAGCTCACATCTCCCTGGAAACACCATATATTTT.

Many counts were recorded for this clonotype. The chain employs TRBV6-5 and TRBJ2-3, with D uncertain. V was cut by 0 bases and J by 2 bases, with 12 bases left in between. This CDR3 has 16 residues. Germline assignment: CDR1 MNHEY and CDR2 SVGAGI. CDR3 in amino acids: CASSYSTPEPTDTQYF. The DNA of the CDR3 is TGTGCCAGCAGTTACTCGACCCCCGAGCCCACAGATACGCAGTATTTT.

This clonotype was found a few times. The chain employs TRBV5-1 and TRBJ1-2; TRBD1 agrees at 10 bases. Trimming at V came to 4 bases and at J to 4 bases, leaving 10 bases not matched to a gene. Germline V gene sequence: CDR1 SGHRS, CDR2 YFSETQ. CDR3 length equals 16 residues. CDR3 protein: CASSLSGTGDFYGYTF. The DNA of the CDR3 is TGCGCCAGCAGCCTATCCGGGACAGGGGACTTCTATGGCTACACCTTC.

This clonotype was recorded many times. The chain couples TRBV5-1 to TRBJ2-5; 7 nucleotides agree with TRBD2. J gave up 3 bases and V 1 base, and 9 bases lay outside the gene matches. The CDR3 sequence is 16 residues long. Germline V gene lookup returns CDR1 SGHRS and CDR2 YFSETQ. CDR3 residues: CASSLSAGRGEETQYF. The CDR3 region has the DNA TGCGCCAGCAGCTTGTCGGCAGGGAGGGGAGAAGAGACCCAGTACTTC.

In its sample, this clonotype was seen many times. The chain joins TRBV6-2 or TRBV6-3 to TRBJ1-2, with D unclear. The germline V gene has CDR1 MNHEY and CDR2 SVGEGT. V lost 2 bases and J 7 bases, leaving 11 bases between the germline ends. The length of the CDR3 is 13 residues. The CDR3 region is CASSYLGSAGYTF. As DNA, the CDR3 is TGTGCCAGCAGTTACCTGGGATCGGCTGGCTACACCTTC.

The V and J genes are TRBV27 and TRBJ1-1; TRBD1 might be the D (6 bases). The CDR3 runs 12 residues. Germline V CDR1 and CDR2: MNHEY, SMNVEV (reference sequence). V lost 5 bases and J 5 bases, leaving 9 bases between the germline ends. CDR3 loop: CASSVRGTEAFF. The DNA for the CDR3 is TGTGCCAGCAGTGTCAGGGGAACTGAAGCTTTCTTT.

The chain uses TRBV2 and TRBJ1-1; unclear D gene. The CDR3 has 13 amino acids. Trimming took off 4 bases at V and 4 bases at J, with 10 bases between the two ends. Germline CDR1 SNHLY, CDR2 FYNNEI. The CDR3 here is CASSGRVGTEAFF. The CDR3 coding sequence is TGTGCCAGCAGTGGGCGGGTTGGCACTGAAGCTTTCTTT. The full variable domain, rest sourced from reference TRBV2 and TRBJ1-1, is EPEVTQTPSHQVTQMGQEVILRCVPISNHLYFYWYRQILGQKVEFLVSFYNNEISEKSEIFDDQFSVERPDGSNFTLKIRSTKLEDSAMYFCASSGRVGTEAFFGQGTRLTVV.

This clonotype showed up just a few times. This chain uses TRBV5-1 with TRBJ2-7, with D tentatively TRBD1 (5 bases). Germline V gene data show CDR1 as SGHRS and CDR2 as YFSETQ. The CDR3 loop spans 15 amino acids. The germline V and J ends were trimmed by 3 bases and 2 bases, with 15 bases remaining between them. The CDR3 DNA reads TGCGCCAGCAGCTCCACGGCAGGGATTGCCTACGAGCAGTACTTC. Translating it yields CASSSTAGIAYEQYF.

This clonotype appeared a few times. The chain joins TRBV5-6 to TRBJ2-7; 10 nucleotides align to TRBD1. Trimming took 4 bases from V and 2 from J; bases not matched to a gene: 6. Germline CDR1 reads SGHDT; CDR2 reads YYEEEE. This CDR3 spans 15 amino acids. In DNA form, the CDR3 reads TGTGCCAGCAGCCCGACAGGGGGCTCCACCTACGAGCAGTACTTC. It translates to CASSPTGGSTYEQYF.

This chain joins TRBV12-3 or TRBV12-4 and TRBJ1-5; D unresolved. The CDR3 consists of 15 residues. V lost 6 bases, J lost 0 bases, and 12 bases lay in between. CDR3 protein: CASSLDPYSNQPQHF. CDR3 coding DNA: TGTGCCAGCAGCCTCGATCCCTATAGCAATCAGCCCCAGCATTTT.

V is TRBV5-4 and J is TRBJ2-3, with D perhaps TRBD2 (5 bases). Germline lookup yields CDR1 SGHNT and CDR2 YYREEE (reference sequence). The V end lost 1 base, the J end lost 0 bases, and 9 bases lay between the germline ends. CDR3 length: 15 residues. CDR3: CASSLRRTSTDTQYF. CDR3 coding DNA: TGTGCCAGCAGCTTGCGGCGGACTAGCACAGATACGCAGTATTTT. Supplemented by reference TRBV5-4 and TRBJ2-3, the full variable domain reads ETGVTQSPTHLIKTRGQQVTLRCSSQSGHNTVSWYQQALGQGPQFIFQYYREEENGRGNFPPRFSGLQFPNYSSELNVNALELDDSALYLCASSLRRTSTDTQYFGPGTRLTVL.

This clonotype has only a few counts. V is TRBV5-1 and J is TRBJ2-3; D possibly matches TRBD1 or TRBD2 (5 bases each). The CDR3 sequence is 14 residues long. Germline V gene data show CDR1 as SGHRS and CDR2 as YFSETQ. The V and J ends lost 5 bases and 0 bases respectively, with 10 bases between them. CDR3 region: CASRPGPSTDTQYF. The CDR3 DNA is TGCGCCAGCAGGCCGGGACCCAGCACAGATACGCAGTATTTT.

This clonotype was detected only a few times. This chain uses TRBV13 with TRBJ2-3, with a weak D call TRBD1 (6 bases). Germline-derived CDR1 and CDR2 are PRHDT and FYEKMQ (reference sequence). V was clipped by 5 bases and J by 11 bases, with 14 bases between them. The length of the CDR3 is 12 residues. This chain's CDR3 is CASSPTGQVQYF. In DNA, the CDR3 is TGTGCCAGCAGCCCGACAGGACAAGTGCAGTATTTT. The full variable domain, rest sourced from reference TRBV13 and TRBJ2-3, is AAGVIQSPRHLIKEKRETATLKCYPIPRHDTVYWYQQGPGQDPQFLISFYEKMQSDKGSIPDRFSAQQFSDYHSELNMSSLELGDSALYFCASSPTGQVQYFGPGTRLTVL.

V usage is TRBV14 and J usage is TRBJ2-7; D might be TRBD1 (6 bases). Trimming pared 0 bases from V and 3 bases from J, leaving 12 bases between. CDR1 and CDR2 from the germline V gene are SGHDN and FVKESK. This CDR3 contains 15 residues. DNA of the CDR3: TGTGCCAGCAGCCAAGATCCACAGGGCTACTACGAGCAGTACTTC. This encodes CASSQDPQGYYEQYF.

At least ten counts were recorded for this clonotype. The gene calls are TRBV29-1 and TRBJ1-1; D is perhaps TRBD1 (6 bases). CDR1 SQVTM and CDR2 ANQGSEA come from the germline V gene. V was cut by 6 bases and J by 5 bases, with 16 bases left in between. The CDR3 runs to 13 residues. The CDR3 loop is CSVGKNQGTEAFF. The CDR3 bases are TGCAGCGTCGGGAAGAACCAGGGGACTGAAGCTTTCTTT. The whole variable domain, filled in from reference TRBV29-1 and TRBJ1-1, reads SAVISQKPSRDICQRGTSLTIQCQVDSQVTMMFWYRQQPGQSLTLIATANQGSEATYESGFVIDKFPISRPNLTFSTLTVSNMSPEDSSIYLCSVGKNQGTEAFFGQGTRLTVV.

The chain recombines TRBV7-3 with TRBJ1-1, with 8 bases identical to TRBD1. Germline V gene lookup returns CDR1 SGHTA and CDR2 FQGTGA. The CDR3 extends over 14 amino acids. The V gene end was trimmed by 5 bases and the J gene end by 4 bases; junction bases not matched to a gene: 6. CDR3 DNA sequence: TGTGCCAGCAGCATTACAGGGGGAAGCACTGAAGCTTTCTTT. As protein: CASSITGGSTEAFF.

This clonotype was detected ten times or more. The chain employs TRBV21-1 and TRBJ2-7. TRBV21-1 is classified as a pseudogene. The CDR3 is 14 amino acids. This chain's CDR3 is CASSKVGSHYEQYF. CDR3 in DNA: TGTGCCAGCAGCAAAGTAGGATCCCACTACGAGCAGTACTTC.

This clonotype was detected only a few times. The V and J genes are TRBV19 and TRBJ1-4, with a possible D match to TRBD1 (5 bases). CDR3 size: 17 residues. Deletions cut 5 bases from V and 4 bases from J, with 20 bases between. Germline CDR1 is LNHDA and CDR2 is SQIVND (reference sequence). CDR3 bases: TGTGCCAGTAGTCACCCGGTGGAGACAGACCATAATGAAAAACTGTTTTTT. Translation: CASSHPVETDHNEKLFF.

This clonotype occurred many times. J is TRBJ1-1 and V is TRBV7-2; D might be TRBD1 (6 bases). Per the germline V gene, CDR1 is SGHTA and CDR2 is FQGNSA. The V end was cut by 2 bases, the J end by 4 bases, with 11 bases between. The CDR3 extends over 14 amino acids. This CDR3 is CASSLMGAGTEAFF. In nucleotides, the CDR3 is TGTGCCAGCAGCTTAATGGGGGCCGGCACTGAAGCTTTCTTT.

This clonotype was counted ten times or more. V gene TRBV7-9 combines with J gene TRBJ1-1; D gene unclear. V was trimmed by 5 bases and J by 1 base, leaving 8 bases between them. In germline, CDR1 is SEHNR, CDR2 FQNEAQ (reference sequence). The CDR3 is 13 residues long. The CDR3 bases are TGTGCCAGCAGCCGGACGGCGAACACTGAAGCTTTCTTT. Amino acid sequence: CASSRTANTEAFF.

The table lists this clonotype with a few counts. The V gene is TRBV5-1, the J gene TRBJ2-3; 9 nucleotides match TRBD1. Trimming took 1 base from V and 2 from J; bases not matched to a gene: 8. The CDR3 totals 17 residues. Per germline, CDR1 SGHRS and CDR2 YFSETQ. The CDR3 sequence: CASSLTGDRAYTDTQYF. The CDR3 bases are TGCGCCAGCAGCTTGACGGGGGACAGGGCTTACACAGATACGCAGTATTTT.

This clonotype occurred a few times. The chain carries TRBV7-2 and TRBJ1-1, with 10 bases matching TRBD1. The CDR3 runs to 16 residues. V shed 1 base, J shed 4 bases, and the junction held 6 bases outside the gene matches. Per germline, CDR1 SGHTA and CDR2 FQGNSA. The CDR3 nucleotides read TGTGCCAGCAGCTTAGGACAGGGGGCTTTAGGCACTGAAGCTTTCTTT. Protein sequence: CASSLGQGALGTEAFF.